Each of the 8 T cell receptor beta chains below was sequenced from the same sample in a study of blood T cell repertoires in COVID-19. The table came from immunoSEQ multiplex PCR; TCRdb's copy has only in-frame clones and leaves some out. The profile shows approximately 91,000 clones, more than 60% of them singletons. Specimen: peripheral blood. Every receptor here comes from a man in his 70s with acute or convalescent COVID-19.

This chain links TRBV2 with TRBJ2-3, with a weak D call TRBD1 (5 bases). The CDR3 sequence is 15 residues long. V lost 2 bases and J 4 bases, leaving 13 bases between the germline ends. Germline V gene lookup returns CDR1 SNHLY and CDR2 FYNNEI. The CDR3 protein is CASSEKGDRPDTQYF. For the CDR3, the DNA is TGTGCCAGCAGTGAAAAAGGGGATCGCCCAGATACGCAGTATTTT.

The V gene is TRBV14, the J gene TRBJ2-5; TRBD2 aligns across 11 bases. CDR1 and CDR2 (germline): SGHDN, FVKESK. V shed 0 bases, J shed 7 bases, and the junction held 4 bases outside the gene matches. The CDR3 sequence is 15 residues long. The CDR3: CASSQDNLAGGTQYF. In nucleotides, the CDR3 is TGTGCCAGCAGCCAAGATAATCTAGCGGGAGGGACCCAGTACTTC.

The chain combines TRBV18 with TRBJ2-7; 14 bases are a match to TRBD2. Germline V gene sequence: CDR1 KGHSH, CDR2 LQKENI. The CDR3 runs to 15 residues. The V gene end was trimmed by 5 bases and the J gene end by 9 bases; junction bases not matched to a gene: 9. The CDR3 spells CASSTGLAGEVVQYF. CDR3 DNA sequence: TGTGCCAGCTCAACGGGACTAGCGGGAGAAGTGGTGCAGTACTTC.

The CDR3 reads CASSETAGTTQYF. The CDR3 nucleotides read TGTGCCAGCAGTGAAACGGCCGGGACAACGCAGTACTTC. The chain employs TRBV2 and TRBJ2-7; D is perhaps TRBD1 (6 bases). V was shortened by 2 bases and J by 9 bases, with 14 bases between the two germline ends. There are 13 residues in the CDR3. Germline CDR1 reads SNHLY; CDR2 reads FYNNEI.

The CDR3 DNA reads TGTGCCAGTAGTACGGACAGGGGACTAATACGGGGAGCTAATGAAAAACTGTTTTTT. Protein sequence: CASSTDRGLIRGANEKLFF. The V and J genes are TRBV19 and TRBJ1-4; TRBD1 aligns across 9 bases. CDR1 and CDR2 from the germline V gene are LNHDA and SQIVND (reference sequence). The CDR3 is 19 residues long. Losses at the gene ends were 4 bases for V and 3 bases for J; bases not matched to a gene: 15.

This chain links TRBV12-2 with TRBJ2-5; TRBD1, the D gene given by the table, was not confirmed from the DNA. TRBV12-2 is marked as a pseudogene. This CDR3 is 13 amino acids long. The CDR3 here is CVSRVDRGRIEYF. The DNA for the CDR3 is TGTGTAAGTCGCGTAGACAGGGGGAGGATTGAGTACTTC.

The rearrangement joins TRBV18 to TRBJ2-7, with 9 bases aligning to TRBD1. Losses at the gene ends were 1 base for V and 1 base for J; bases not matched to a gene: 8. Germline V gene sequence: CDR1 KGHSH, CDR2 LQKENI. The CDR3 totals 17 residues. CDR3 loop: CASSPRFGTGNSYEQYF. The CDR3 nucleotides are TGTGCCAGCTCACCACGTTTCGGGACAGGGAATTCCTACGAGCAGTACTTC.

This clone was seen a handful of times. DNA for the CDR3: TGTGCCAGCAGCGGATGGCTCGGGACAGCAGCGAACACCGGGGAGCTGTTTTTT. Its translation is CASSGWLGTAANTGELFF. The rearrangement uses TRBV9 and TRBJ2-2; 7 bases are shared with TRBD1. The trim removed 3 bases at V and 0 bases at J, leaving 11 bases unmatched. This CDR3 contains 18 residues. Germline lookup yields CDR1 SGDLS and CDR2 YYNGEE. Drawing the rest from reference TRBV9 and TRBJ2-2, the complete variable domain is DSGVTQTPKHLITATGQRVTLRCSPRSGDLSVYWYQQSLDQGLQFLIQYYNGEERAKGNILERFSAQQFPDLHSELNLSSLELGDSALYFCASSGWLGTAANTGELFFGEGSRLTVL.